This T cell receptor beta chain was observed in a study of shared clonotypes between healthy human individuals. This table comes from immunoSEQ multiplex PCR, and its TCRdb copy is limited to in-frame clones, with some not included. Among roughly 570,000 clones listed, 95% to 98% were seen once. In regard to this clone: Its antigen is unknown.

It was CD45RO-negative cells, positively selected for CCR7, that made up naive CD8 cells, with terminally differentiated effector memory CD45RA+ cells excluded. Trimming took 4 bases from V and 4 from J, leaving 17 bases between them. The germline V gene has CDR1 ENHRY and CDR2 SYGVKD. CDR3 length: 15 amino acids. Study findings and constraints: Clonotype sharing among the donors was expected to vary with sequencing depth.

This TCR derives from a young man in good health. The chain links TRBV10-3 to TRBJ2-7; D possibly corresponds to TRBD1 (6 bases). The material sequenced was naive CD8+ T cells sorted from blood. The chain's CDR3 is CAISGEDSGAYEQYF. In nucleotides, the CDR3 is TGTGCCATCAGTGGAGAGGACAGTGGCGCTTACGAGCAGTACTTC.